The subject of this entry is one T cell receptor (beta chain). The sample is drawn from a study of cytotoxic CD8 clonotypes in ibrutinib-treated CLL. At the level of the study: Treatment had run for a median about twelve months, range 6 to 36, when response samples were taken.

The CDR3 spans 15 residues. Trimming removed 0 bases from V and 3 bases from J; junction bases left unmatched: 3. Per germline, CDR1 LNHDA and CDR2 SQIVND (reference sequence). Repertoires were generated with immunoSEQ multiplex PCR, while TCRdb's copy carries only in-frame clones and drops some. The table includes approximately 340,000 clones, over 55% detected once. The sequence was collected from a human donor with chronic lymphocytic leukemia. The source material was PBMCs, sampled after 36 months of ibrutinib treatment. The rearrangement uses TRBV19 and TRBJ1-1; the match to TRBD1 covers 8 bases. The CDR3 spells CASSIEGQGDTEAFF. The CDR3 nucleotides read TGTGCCAGTAGTATAGAAGGACAGGGCGACACTGAAGCTTTCTTT.